Each of the 7 T cell receptor beta chains below was sequenced from the same sample in a study of shared clonotypes between healthy human individuals. Assay: immunoSEQ multiplex PCR; the TCRdb copy retains only in-frame clones and omits some. The sample shows about 2 million clones, less than 95% of them seen only once. Naive-designated CD8 cells lacked CD45RO, were positively enriched for CCR7, and omitted terminally differentiated effector memory CD45RA+ cells. The sample taken for sequencing was naive CD8+ T cells sorted from blood. The receptors shown here come from a man in his late teens or twenties in good health.

This clone was observed a single time. The chain carries TRBV4-1 and TRBJ1-4; the D is unclear. This CDR3 contains 14 residues. Germline CDR1 MGHRA, CDR2 YSYEKL. The V end was cut by 0 bases, the J end by 6 bases, with 8 bases between. The CDR3 bases are TGCGCCAGCAGCCAAGATGTCGAGTATGAAAAACTGTTTTTT. Translation: CASSQDVEYEKLFF.

To note about this clone: The junction does not match germline at one end; this may be a read error. CDR3 sequence: CASSIRGQGRSGGELFF. In nucleotides, the CDR3 is TGTGCCAGTAGTATTCGGGGACAGGGCCGTTCGGGCGGGGAGCTGTTTTTC. This chain uses TRBV19 with TRBJ2-2, with 9 bases identical to TRBD1. The CDR3 extends over 17 amino acids. Germline CDR1 and CDR2: LNHDA and SQIVND (reference sequence).

The chain links TRBV4-1 to TRBJ2-2; 10 bases are shared with TRBD2. CDR1 and CDR2 (germline): MGHRA, YSYEKL. The CDR3 is 16 amino acids. Germline trimming cut 1 base from V and 4 bases from J; bases unmatched to any gene: 3. DNA of the CDR3: TGCGCCAGCAGCCAAGTCATAGCGGGGGGCACCGGGGAGCTGTTTTTT. Protein product: CASSQVIAGGTGELFF.

This sequence joins TRBV5-6 and TRBJ2-7; 8 bases fit TRBD1. The germline V gene encodes CDR1 SGHDT and CDR2 YYEEEE. The CDR3 sequence is 16 residues long. The J segment lost 0 bases and the V segment lost 3 bases, leaving 8 bases of the junction unmatched. Written as DNA, the CDR3 is TGTGCCAGCAGCTCCCGGGACAGGAGTTCCTCCTACGAGCAGTACTTC. This translates into CASSSRDRSSSYEQYF. Variable domain in full (rest from reference TRBV5-6 and TRBJ2-7): DAGVTQSPTHLIKTRGQQVTLRCSPKSGHDTVSWYQQALGQGPQFIFQYYEEEERQRGNFPDRFSGHQFPNYSSELNVNALLLGDSALYLCASSSRDRSSSYEQYFGPGTRLTVT.

The CDR3 nucleotides are TGTGCCAGCAGCCCGCGGGGGCGGTACGAGCAGTACTTC. This gives the protein CASSPRGRYEQYF. This chain links TRBV11-2 with TRBJ2-7, with D perhaps matching TRBD2 (7 bases). The CDR3 runs 13 residues. V was clipped by 5 bases and J by 4 bases, with 12 bases between them. Looked up from germline, CDR1 is SGHAT and CDR2 is FQNNGV.

The J gene is TRBJ1-1, the V gene TRBV27; D is unresolved. V lost 2 bases and J lost 2, with 9 bases in between. The CDR3 loop spans 14 amino acids. Germline assignment: CDR1 MNHEY and CDR2 SMNVEV (reference sequence). The CDR3 DNA reads TGTGCCAGCAGTTTAATCAGCGCAAACACTGAAGCTTTCTTT. Translating gives CASSLISANTEAFF.

The chain carries TRBV9 and TRBJ2-2; TRBD1 aligns across 10 bases. The germline gives CDR1 SGDLS, CDR2 YYNGEE. J lost 7 bases, V lost 2 bases, and 8 bases had no gene match. This CDR3 is 16 amino acids long. The CDR3 bases are TGTGCCAGCAGCGTCACCGGGACAGGGGCCCACGGGGAGCTGTTTTTT. It encodes CASSVTGTGAHGELFF.